The sequence of this T cell receptor (beta chain) was determined in a study of T cell changes during pregnancy in multiple sclerosis. Assay: immunoSEQ multiplex PCR; the TCRdb copy retains only in-frame clones and omits some. This repertoire shows about 98,000 clones, 90% to 95% found once; its top ten account for roughly 2.1%. Comment on this clone: Other nucleotide sequences in the sample specify the same CDR3.

The specimen comprised peripheral blood, sampled after pregnancy. The receptor was derived from a female donor in good health, enrolled as a control in a pregnancy study.

The CDR3, as DNA: TGTGCCAGCACCCCGGGACAGAAAGAGACCCAGTACTTC. Translated, it gives CASTPGQKETQYF. The gene calls are TRBV6-5 and TRBJ2-5; 7 bases align to TRBD1. Germline CDR1 reads MNHEY; CDR2 reads SVGAGI. The CDR3 length is 13 residues. V was pared by 7 bases and J by 3 bases, with 5 bases of the junction left unmatched.